Listed below are T cell receptor beta chains from one sample, sequenced in a study of CD8+ T cells in alopecia areata. Measured with immunoSEQ multiplex PCR; TCRdb has only the in-frame clones, and not every one. The sample includes around 160,000 clones, 87% of them seen just once. Sequencing used CD8+ T cells sorted from blood, obtained at week 0. The receptor set was obtained from a human donor with alopecia areata. Both conserved end residues are part of each CDR3. The order of the fields is clone size, J gene, D gene, V gene, CDR3 protein, CDR3 DNA. The D gene is left open where the match is weak. Part of the rows lack a size; the others show once, few, many or a class for expanded clones.

>-|TRBJ1-1|-|TRBV27
CAAGGVGTEAFF
TGTGCGGCCGGGGGAGTTGGAACTGAAGCTTTCTTT
>-|TRBJ2-7|-|TRBV12-5
CASGLSTADEQYF
TGTGCTAGTGGTTTGTCGACGGCTGACGAGCAGTACTTC
>-|TRBJ2-1|-|TRBV7-6
CASSLSRGPYNEQFF
TGTGCCAGCAGCTTAAGCAGGGGTCCCTACAATGAGCAGTTCTTC
>-|TRBJ1-2|TRBD1|TRBV7-9
CASSTGTGANYGYTF
TGTGCCAGCAGTACCGGGACAGGGGCTAACTATGGCTACACCTTC
>-|TRBJ2-7|-|TRBV13
CASSFAGLQHEQYF
TGTGCCAGCAGCTTTGCCGGACTCCAACACGAGCAGTACTTC
>-|TRBJ2-7|-|TRBV27
CASSRGGGYYNYEQYF
TGTGCCAGCAGCCGTGGTGGGGGGTATTACAACTACGAGCAGTACTTC
>-|TRBJ2-1|-|TRBV7-8
CASSDFDEQFF
TGTGCCAGCAGCGATTTCGATGAGCAGTTCTTC
>-|TRBJ2-1|-|TRBV10-2
CASSTRGNEQFF
TGCGCCAGCAGTACTAGAGGCAATGAGCAGTTCTTC
>-|TRBJ2-1|-|TRBV25-1
CASSESTEAYNEQFF
TGTGCCAGCAGTGAGTCGACCGAGGCCTACAATGAGCAGTTCTTC
>-|TRBJ2-4|-|TRBV5-5
CASSLELVQIAKNIQYF
TGTGCCAGCAGCTTGGAGCTGGTTCAGATAGCCAAAAACATTCAGTACTTC
>few|TRBJ2-1|TRBD2|TRBV19
CASSLGGDYNEQFF
TGTGCCAGTAGTTTGGGGGGGGACTACAATGAGCAGTTCTTC
>-|TRBJ2-7|TRBD2|TRBV29-1
CSVVWSGRTLEQYF
TGCAGCGTTGTGTGGAGCGGGAGGACGTTAGAGCAGTACTTC
>-|TRBJ2-7|TRBD2|TRBV4-1
CASSQEWGRASEQYF
TGCGCCAGCAGCCAAGAATGGGGGAGGGCCAGCGAGCAGTACTTC
>medium-sized|TRBJ2-3|TRBD2|TRBV6-4
CASSEAGGHTDTQYF
TGTGCCAGCAGTGAAGCGGGGGGGCACACAGATACGCAGTATTTT
>-|TRBJ2-3|-|TRBV7-8
CASSNHLGNLGGDTQYF
TGTGCCAGCAGCAACCACCTGGGAAATCTTGGAGGAGATACGCAGTATTTT
>-|TRBJ2-7|-|TRBV10-3
CAISEHPVSYEQYF
TGTGCCATCAGTGAGCACCCGGTTTCCTACGAGCAGTACTTC